Listed below are T cell receptor beta chains from one sample, sequenced in a study of a mutant IDH1 vaccine in newly diagnosed glioma. Profiling relied on immunoSEQ multiplex PCR, and the TCRdb table lists in-frame clones only, not all of them. The sample yields more than 25,000 clones, about 70% seen once. Which antigens these TCRs recognize remains unknown. The source was PBMCs, collected from a glioma patient whose treatment included an IDH1 peptide vaccine. All receptors come from a man aged 50 or older with glioma. CDR3s include the opening cysteine and the closing phenylalanine or tryptophan. A D gene is named only where the DNA matches it firmly. Part of the rows lack a size; the others show once, few, many or a class for expanded clones.

clone_size d_call j_call v_call cdr3_aa cdr3_nt
- TRBD1 TRBJ1-4 TRBV2 CASSDRGEKLFF TGTGCCAGCAGCGACAGGGGTGAAAAACTGTTTTTT
- - TRBJ1-1 TRBV10-3 CAISESLGTEAFF TGTGCCATCAGTGAGTCGTTAGGGACTGAAGCTTTCTTT
once - TRBJ1-4 TRBV19 CASSGPIGGEKLFF TGTGCCAGTAGCGGACCTATTGGCGGTGAAAAACTGTTTTTT
- - TRBJ1-5 TRBV29-1 CSVGVAGQPQHF TGCAGCGTTGGGGTAGCGGGTCAGCCCCAGCATTTT
- - TRBJ2-7 TRBV29-1 CSVGVSSYEQYF TGCAGCGTTGGCGTCAGCTCCTACGAGCAGTACTTC
- TRBD1 TRBJ2-7 TRBV2 CASTFDRGEQYF TGTGCCAGCACCTTTGACAGGGGCGAGCAGTACTTC
- TRBD1 TRBJ2-7 TRBV4-3 CASSQPGQDEQYF TGCGCCAGCAGCCAACCAGGACAGGACGAGCAGTACTTC
- TRBD2 TRBJ2-3 TRBV7-8 CASSPGTSPADTQYF TGTGCCAGCAGCCCCGGGACTAGCCCCGCAGATACGCAGTATTTT
- - TRBJ2-7 TRBV7-2 CASSTPRYEQYF TGTGCCAGCAGCACCCCACGGTACGAGCAGTACTTC
- - TRBJ1-2 TRBV5-1 CASSLDQTASGGYTF TGCGCCAGCAGCTTGGACCAGACCGCTAGCGGGGGCTACACCTTC
- - TRBJ2-2 TRBV30 CAWSSRNTGELFF TGTGCCTGGAGTAGCAGGAACACCGGGGAGCTGTTTTTT
- - TRBJ2-2 TRBV7-2 CASTFSTGELFF TGTGCCAGCACCTTTTCCACCGGGGAGCTGTTTTTT
- - TRBJ1-1 TRBV15 CATSRDMGGNTEAFF TGTGCCACCAGCAGAGATATGGGGGGCAACACTGAAGCTTTCTTT
- TRBD1 TRBJ2-7 TRBV6-6 CASSPPDRVYEQYF TGTGCCAGTAGCCCTCCGGACAGGGTTTACGAGCAGTACTTC
- TRBD1 TRBJ1-2 TRBV5-5 CASSFSRGDYGYTF TGTGCCAGCAGCTTTAGCAGGGGGGACTATGGCTACACCTTC
- TRBD2 TRBJ2-3 TRBV30 CAWSRLAGPTDTQYF TGTGCCTGGAGTCGATTAGCGGGGCCCACAGATACGCAGTATTTT
- - TRBJ1-5 TRBV7-2 CASSFREPNQPQHF TGTGCCAGCAGCTTTCGGGAACCCAATCAGCCCCAGCATTTT
- TRBD1 TRBJ2-1 TRBV5-1 CASSLSTGQGVMNEQFF TGCGCCAGCAGCTTGTCCACGGGACAGGGGGTAATGAATGAGCAGTTCTTC
- - TRBJ1-2 TRBV4-1 CASSQEWLDGYTF TGCGCCAGCAGCCAAGAGTGGTTAGACGGCTACACCTTC
- TRBD1 TRBJ1-4 TRBV6-5 CASNRQGSNEKLFF TGTGCCAGCAATCGACAGGGATCGAATGAAAAACTGTTTTTT
- TRBD2 TRBJ2-3 TRBV7-9 CASSWAGGESDTQYF TGTGCCAGCAGCTGGGCCGGGGGGGAGTCAGATACGCAGTATTTT
few - TRBJ2-7 TRBV6-1 CASREVGLRGFLF TGTGCCAGCAGGGAGGTGGGCCTCAGGGGCTTCCTCTTC
- TRBD1 TRBJ2-7 TRBV5-6 CASSPLGQGDYEQYF TGTGCCAGCAGCCCCCTGGGACAGGGAGACTACGAGCAGTACTTC
- - TRBJ1-3 TRBV19 CASSIGSTGNTIYF TGTGCCAGTAGTATCGGCTCAACAGGAAACACCATATATTTT
- - TRBJ2-7 TRBV30 CAWSSAYEQYF TGTGCCTGGAGTAGTGCCTACGAGCAGTACTTC
- - TRBJ2-3 TRBV19 CASSPRDLDTQYF TGTGCCAGTAGTCCCCGGGACCTAGATACGCAGTATTTT
- - TRBJ1-1 TRBV27 CASSPTGTEAFF TGTGCCAGCAGTCCTACGGGGACTGAAGCTTTCTTT
once - TRBJ1-2 TRBV14 CASSQRNYGYTF TGTGCCAGCAGCCAACGTAACTATGGCTACACCTTC
- TRBD1 TRBJ1-1 TRBV6-1 CASSSGTEMNTEAFF TGTGCCAGCAGCTCCGGGACAGAGATGAACACTGAAGCTTTCTTT
once - TRBJ2-3 TRBV5-4 CASSLIGADTQYF TGTGCCAGCAGCTTGATAGGGGCAGATACGCAGTATTTT
- - TRBJ1-5 TRBV28 CASSQGGRDSNQPQHF TGTGCCAGCAGTCAGGGAGGGCGAGATAGCAATCAGCCCCAGCATTTT
- - TRBJ2-4 TRBV19 CASSIDLGSRNIQYF TGTGCCAGTAGTATAGATCTGGGTAGTAGAAACATTCAGTACTTC
- TRBD2 TRBJ2-1 TRBV2 CASSGTNGNEQFF TGTGCCAGCAGCGGGACTAACGGGAATGAGCAGTTCTTC
- - TRBJ2-3 TRBV7-9 CASSFLGSRTDTQYF TGTGCCAGCAGCTTCCTGGGCAGCCGCACAGATACGCAGTATTTT
- - TRBJ2-5 TRBV7-9 CASSLVGQGTQYF TGTGCCAGCAGCTTGGTGGGGCAGGGGACCCAGTACTTC
- - TRBJ1-1 TRBV5-4 CASRMDLQGGTEAFF TGTGCCAGCCGCATGGATTTACAGGGAGGCACTGAAGCTTTCTTT
- - TRBJ2-2 TRBV6-1 CASNPGVGLVGELFF TGTGCCAGCAACCCAGGAGTGGGTTTAGTCGGGGAGCTGTTTTTT
- - TRBJ1-2 TRBV5-6 CASSLSEVGQGNLF -
- TRBD1 TRBJ2-5 TRBV2 CASRQDRGGQETQYF TGTGCCAGCAGACAGGACAGGGGAGGGCAAGAGACCCAGTACTTC